The clone carrying this TCR beta chain was seen many times. This sample stems from a study of neurological immune-mediated disorders. TCRdb recomputed calls from the 5' RACE reads with MiXCR, one row per CDR3 protein. The sample lists about 70,000 distinct CDR3 sequences, about 3% occurring once. This receptor was obtained from a woman aged 45-65 years with multiple sclerosis. Sample: PBMCs.

CDR3 sequence (DNA): TGCAGTGCTAGCTCTCATCTTGGGGGGAGCTCTGGAAACACCATATATTTT. This sequence encodes CSASSHLGGSSGNTIYF. The chain has TRBV20-1 and TRBJ1-3, with D tentatively TRBD1 (5 bases). The CDR3 covers 17 residues. Germline CDR1 DFQATT, CDR2 SNEGSKA (reference sequence). Trimming took 3 bases from V and 0 from J, leaving 18 bases between them.